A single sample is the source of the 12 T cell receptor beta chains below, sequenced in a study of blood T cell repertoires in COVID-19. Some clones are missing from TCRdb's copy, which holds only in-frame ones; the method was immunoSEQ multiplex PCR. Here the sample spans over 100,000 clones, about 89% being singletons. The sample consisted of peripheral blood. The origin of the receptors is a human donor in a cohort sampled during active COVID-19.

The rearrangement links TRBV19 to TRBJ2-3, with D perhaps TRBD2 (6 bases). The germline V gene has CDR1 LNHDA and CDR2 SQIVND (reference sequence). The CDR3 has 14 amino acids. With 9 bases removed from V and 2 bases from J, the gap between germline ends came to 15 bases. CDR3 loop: CASRRDSLTDTQYF. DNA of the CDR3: TGTGCCAGCAGGCGGGACTCTCTCACAGATACGCAGTATTTT.

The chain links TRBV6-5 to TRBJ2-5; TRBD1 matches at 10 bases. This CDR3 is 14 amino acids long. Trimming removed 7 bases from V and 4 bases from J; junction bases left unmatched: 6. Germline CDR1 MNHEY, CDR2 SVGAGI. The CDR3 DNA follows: TGTGCCAGCATAAGGGACAGGGGTGGAGAGACCCAGTACTTC. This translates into CASIRDRGGETQYF.

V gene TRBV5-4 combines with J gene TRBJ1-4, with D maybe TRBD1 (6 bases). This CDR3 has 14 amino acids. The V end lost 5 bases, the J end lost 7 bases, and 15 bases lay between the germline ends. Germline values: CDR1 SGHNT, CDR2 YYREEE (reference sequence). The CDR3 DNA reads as TGTGCCAGCAGTTACAGGGAGAGGGCTGAAAAACTGTTTTTT. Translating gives CASSYRERAEKLFF.

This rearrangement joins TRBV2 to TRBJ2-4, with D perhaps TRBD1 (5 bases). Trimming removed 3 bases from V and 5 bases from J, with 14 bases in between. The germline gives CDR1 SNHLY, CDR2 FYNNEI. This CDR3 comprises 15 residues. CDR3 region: CASSDSQGAQNIQYF. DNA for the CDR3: TGTGCCAGCAGTGATTCGCAGGGTGCCCAAAACATTCAGTACTTC.

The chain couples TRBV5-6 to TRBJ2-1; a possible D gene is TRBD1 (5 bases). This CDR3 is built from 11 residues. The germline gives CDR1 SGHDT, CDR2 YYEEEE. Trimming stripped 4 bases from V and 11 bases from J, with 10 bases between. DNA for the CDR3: TGTGCCAGCAGCATACAGGCCCAGCAGTTCTTC. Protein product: CASSIQAQQFF.

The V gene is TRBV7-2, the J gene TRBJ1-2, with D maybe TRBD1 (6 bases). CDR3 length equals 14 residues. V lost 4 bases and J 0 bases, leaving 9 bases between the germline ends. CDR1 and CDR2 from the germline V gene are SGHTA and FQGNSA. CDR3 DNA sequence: TGTGCCAGCAGCTCCCAGGGGACTAACTATGGCTACACCTTC. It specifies CASSSQGTNYGYTF.

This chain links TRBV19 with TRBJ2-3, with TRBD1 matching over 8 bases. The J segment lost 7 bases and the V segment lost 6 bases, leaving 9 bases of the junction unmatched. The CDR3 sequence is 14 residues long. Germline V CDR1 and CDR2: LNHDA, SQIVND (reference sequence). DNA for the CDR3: TGTGCCAGTAGCTCCACAGGGGGGCCTAATACGCAGTATTTT. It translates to CASSSTGGPNTQYF.

CDR3 sequence (DNA): TGTGCCAGCAGCCCCCAGAGGGCACAATATGGCTACACCTTC. This codes for CASSPQRAQYGYTF. The chain is built from TRBV9 and TRBJ1-2; D not resolved. CDR3 length: 14 residues. Germline lookup yields CDR1 SGDLS and CDR2 YYNGEE. V dropped 4 bases and J dropped 5 bases, with 15 bases sitting between them.

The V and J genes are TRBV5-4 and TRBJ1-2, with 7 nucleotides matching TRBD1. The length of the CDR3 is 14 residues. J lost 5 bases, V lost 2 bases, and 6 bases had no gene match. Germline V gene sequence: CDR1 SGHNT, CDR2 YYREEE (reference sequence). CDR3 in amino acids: CASSFAGTAYGYTF. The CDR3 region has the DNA TGTGCCAGCAGCTTCGCCGGGACAGCATATGGCTACACCTTC.

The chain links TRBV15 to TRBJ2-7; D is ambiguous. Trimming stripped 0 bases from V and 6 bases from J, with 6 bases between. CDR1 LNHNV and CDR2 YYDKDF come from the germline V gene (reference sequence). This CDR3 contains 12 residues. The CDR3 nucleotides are TGTGCCACCAGCAGAGACTTCTCCGAGCAGTACTTC. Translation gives CATSRDFSEQYF.

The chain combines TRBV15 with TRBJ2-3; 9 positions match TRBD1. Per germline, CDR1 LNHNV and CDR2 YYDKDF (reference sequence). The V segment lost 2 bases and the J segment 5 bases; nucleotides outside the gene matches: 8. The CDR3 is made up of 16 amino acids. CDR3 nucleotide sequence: TGTGCCACCAGCAGACTCCCGACAGGGGGGAGAGATACGCAGTATTTT. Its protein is CATSRLPTGGRDTQYF.

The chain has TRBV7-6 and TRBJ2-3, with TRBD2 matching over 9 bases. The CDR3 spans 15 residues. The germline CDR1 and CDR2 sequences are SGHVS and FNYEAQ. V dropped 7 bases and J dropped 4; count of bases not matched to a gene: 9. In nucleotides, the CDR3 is TGTGCCAGCACTAGCGGGATCCCCGGGGCAGATACGCAGTATTTT. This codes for CASTSGIPGADTQYF.